The entry below describes one T cell receptor beta chain. Its antigen is still unknown. This sample was included in a study of molecular identifiers for immune sequencing clone quantification. Study results and limitations: Whereas naive cells kept under 1% of molecules in clones above 20 RNA copies, such clones held over 97% in effectors. Sizes of clones that are highly expanded could be underestimated (if identical TCR molecules share a barcode).

V was pared by 11 bases and J by 11 bases, with 30 bases between. CDR1 LGHNA and CDR2 YSLEER come from the germline V gene. The CDR3 has 15 amino acids. Previously published methods and listed TCR primers were used for the bulk TCR libraries. TCRdb redid the calling of the PCR reads with MiXCR, one entry per CDR3 protein. The data contain hundreds of thousands of distinct CDR3 sequences, 24% of them seen just once; the ten biggest clones take up around 0.76%. The specimen sequenced was naive CD8+ T cells from blood, with Jurkat cell RNA spiked in. Subset indicated: FACS-sorted CD8+CD4-CCR7+CD45RA+ naive T cells. The clonotype comes from a human donor in good health. Some libraries in this study had Jurkat cell RNA spiked in. The chain uses TRBV4-3 and TRBJ1-1, with D hard to call. The CDR3 DNA reads as TGCGCCCGCCGCCCCGCGAGGCCCGGTGGCCCTGCCGCTTTCTTT. Amino acids: CARRPARPGGPAAFF.